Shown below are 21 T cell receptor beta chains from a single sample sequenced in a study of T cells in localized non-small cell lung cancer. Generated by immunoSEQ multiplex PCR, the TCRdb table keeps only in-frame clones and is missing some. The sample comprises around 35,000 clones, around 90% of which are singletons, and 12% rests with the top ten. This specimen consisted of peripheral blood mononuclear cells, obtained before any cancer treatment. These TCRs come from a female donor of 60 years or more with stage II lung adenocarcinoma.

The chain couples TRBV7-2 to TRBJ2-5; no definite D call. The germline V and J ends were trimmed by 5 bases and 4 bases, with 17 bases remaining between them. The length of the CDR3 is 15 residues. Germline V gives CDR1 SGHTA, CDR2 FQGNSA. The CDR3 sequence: CASSLGGVNSETQYF. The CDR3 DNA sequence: TGTGCCAGCAGCCTAGGTGGGGTAAACTCAGAGACCCAGTACTTC.

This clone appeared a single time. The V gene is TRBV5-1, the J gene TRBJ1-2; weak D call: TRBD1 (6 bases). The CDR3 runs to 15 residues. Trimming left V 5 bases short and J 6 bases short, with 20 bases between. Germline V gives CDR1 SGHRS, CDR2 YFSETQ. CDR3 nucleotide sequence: TGCGCCAGCAGTTCCCAGGGGCCTCCTATGGATGGCTACACCTTC. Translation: CASSSQGPPMDGYTF.

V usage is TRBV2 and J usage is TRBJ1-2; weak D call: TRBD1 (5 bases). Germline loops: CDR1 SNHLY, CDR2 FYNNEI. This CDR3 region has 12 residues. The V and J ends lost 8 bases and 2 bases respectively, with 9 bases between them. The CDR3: CASGPGNYGYTF. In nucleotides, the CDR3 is TGTGCCAGCGGGCCAGGGAACTATGGCTACACCTTC.

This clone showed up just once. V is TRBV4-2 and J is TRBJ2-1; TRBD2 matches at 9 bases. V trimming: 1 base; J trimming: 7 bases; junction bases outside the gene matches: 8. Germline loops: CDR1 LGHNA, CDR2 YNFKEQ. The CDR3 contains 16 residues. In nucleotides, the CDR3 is TGTGCCAGCAGCCAAGCCCGAGGGACTAGCCTAAATGAGCAGTTCTTC. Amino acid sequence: CASSQARGTSLNEQFF.

CDR3 bases: TGTGCCAGCAGCCAAGATCCCAGGAATAGCAATCAGCCCCAGCATTTT. Its translation: CASSQDPRNSNQPQHF. The J gene is TRBJ1-5, the V gene TRBV4-2; D unclear. V lost 0 bases and J 0 bases, leaving 9 bases between the germline ends. The CDR3 has 16 amino acids. CDR1 is LGHNA, CDR2 YNFKEQ, per germline.

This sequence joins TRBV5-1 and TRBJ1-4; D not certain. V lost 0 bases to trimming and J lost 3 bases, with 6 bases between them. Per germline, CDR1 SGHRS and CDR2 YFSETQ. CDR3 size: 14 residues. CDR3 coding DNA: TGCGCCAGCAGCTTGGCCAAACCTAATGAAAAACTGTTTTTT. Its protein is CASSLAKPNEKLFF.

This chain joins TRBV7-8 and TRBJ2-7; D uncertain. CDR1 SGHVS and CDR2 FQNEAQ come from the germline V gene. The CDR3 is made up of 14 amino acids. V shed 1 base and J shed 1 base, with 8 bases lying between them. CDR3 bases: TGTGCCAGCAGCTTAGAGCGCGGATCCTACGAGCAGTACTTC. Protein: CASSLERGSYEQYF.

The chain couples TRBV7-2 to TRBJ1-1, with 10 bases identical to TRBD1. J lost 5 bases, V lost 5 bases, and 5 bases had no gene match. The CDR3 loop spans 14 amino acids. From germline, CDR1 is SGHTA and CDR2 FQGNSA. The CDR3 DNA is TGTGCCAGCAGCGTCCGACAGGGGGCTACTGAAGCTTTCTTT. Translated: CASSVRQGATEAFF. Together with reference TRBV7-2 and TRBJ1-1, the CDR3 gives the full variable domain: GAGVSQSPSNKVTEKGKDVELRCDPISGHTALYWYRQSLGQGLEFLIYFQGNSAPDKSGLPSDRFSAERTGGSVSTLTIQRTQQEDSAVYLCASSVRQGATEAFFGQGTRLTVV.

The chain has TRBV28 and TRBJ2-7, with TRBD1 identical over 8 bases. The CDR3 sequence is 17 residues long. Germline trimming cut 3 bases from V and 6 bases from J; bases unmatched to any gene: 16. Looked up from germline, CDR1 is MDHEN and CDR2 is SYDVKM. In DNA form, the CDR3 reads TGTGCCAGCAGTTTGGCCACGACAGGGGTGGGAGCGTCCGAGCAGTACTTC. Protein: CASSLATTGVGASEQYF.

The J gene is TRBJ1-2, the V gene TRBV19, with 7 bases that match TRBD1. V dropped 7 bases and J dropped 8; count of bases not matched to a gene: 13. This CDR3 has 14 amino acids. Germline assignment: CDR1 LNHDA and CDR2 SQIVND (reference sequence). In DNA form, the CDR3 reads TGTGCCAGTAAAAGAGGGGGCGAGGCGAGCGGCTACACCTTC. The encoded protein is CASKRGGEASGYTF.

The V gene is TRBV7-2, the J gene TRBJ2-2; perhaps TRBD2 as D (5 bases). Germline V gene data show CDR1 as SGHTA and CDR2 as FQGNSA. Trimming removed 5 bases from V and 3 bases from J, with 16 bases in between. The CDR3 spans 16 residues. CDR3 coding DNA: TGTGCCAGCAGCCCCGTCCCGGGGTCGTACACCGGGGAGCTGTTTTTT. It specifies CASSPVPGSYTGELFF.

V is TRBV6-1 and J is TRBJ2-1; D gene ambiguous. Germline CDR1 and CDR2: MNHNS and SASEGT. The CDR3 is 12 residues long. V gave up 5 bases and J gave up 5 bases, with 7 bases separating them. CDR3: CASSPKDNEQFF. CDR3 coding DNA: TGTGCCAGCAGTCCCAAAGACAATGAGCAGTTCTTC.

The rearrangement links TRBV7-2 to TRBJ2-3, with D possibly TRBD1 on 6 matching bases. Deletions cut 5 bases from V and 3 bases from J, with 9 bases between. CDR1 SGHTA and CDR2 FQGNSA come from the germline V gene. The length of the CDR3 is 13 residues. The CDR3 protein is CASSPGQTDTQYF. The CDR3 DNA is TGTGCCAGCAGCCCAGGACAGACAGATACGCAGTATTTT. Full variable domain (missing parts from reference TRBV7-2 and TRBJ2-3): GAGVSQSPSNKVTEKGKDVELRCDPISGHTALYWYRQSLGQGLEFLIYFQGNSAPDKSGLPSDRFSAERTGGSVSTLTIQRTQQEDSAVYLCASSPGQTDTQYFGPGTRLTVL.

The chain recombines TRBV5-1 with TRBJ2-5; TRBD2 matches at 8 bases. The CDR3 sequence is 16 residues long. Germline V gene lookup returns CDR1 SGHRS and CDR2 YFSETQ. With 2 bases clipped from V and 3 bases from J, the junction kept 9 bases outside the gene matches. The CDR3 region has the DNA TGCGCCAGCAGCTTTTTGGCGTCGCGGGGGGAAGAGACCCAGTACTTC. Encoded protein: CASSFLASRGEETQYF. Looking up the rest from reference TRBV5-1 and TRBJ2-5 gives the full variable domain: KAGVTQTPRYLIKTRGQQVTLSCSPISGHRSVSWYQQTPGQGLQFLFEYFSETQRNKGNFPGRFSGRQFSNSRSEMNVSTLELGDSALYLCASSFLASRGEETQYFGPGTRLLVL.

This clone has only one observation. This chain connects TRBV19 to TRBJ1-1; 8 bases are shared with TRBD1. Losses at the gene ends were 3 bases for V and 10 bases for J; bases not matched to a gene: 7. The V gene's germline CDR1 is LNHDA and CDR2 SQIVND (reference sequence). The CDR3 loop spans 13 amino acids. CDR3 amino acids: CASSISGQGGAFF. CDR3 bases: TGTGCCAGTAGTATCTCCGGACAGGGCGGAGCTTTCTTT.

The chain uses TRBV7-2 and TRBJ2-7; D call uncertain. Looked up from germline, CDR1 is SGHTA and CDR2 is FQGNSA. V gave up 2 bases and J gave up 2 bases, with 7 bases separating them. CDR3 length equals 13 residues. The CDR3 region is CASSLYQAYEQYF. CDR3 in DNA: TGTGCCAGCAGCTTATACCAAGCCTACGAGCAGTACTTC.

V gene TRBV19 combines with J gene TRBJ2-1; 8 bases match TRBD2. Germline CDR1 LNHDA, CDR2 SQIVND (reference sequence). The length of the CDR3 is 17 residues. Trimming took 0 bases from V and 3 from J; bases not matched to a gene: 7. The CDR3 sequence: CASSIEVVAGHYNEQFF. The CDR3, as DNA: TGTGCCAGTAGTATAGAAGTGGTAGCGGGGCACTACAATGAGCAGTTCTTC.

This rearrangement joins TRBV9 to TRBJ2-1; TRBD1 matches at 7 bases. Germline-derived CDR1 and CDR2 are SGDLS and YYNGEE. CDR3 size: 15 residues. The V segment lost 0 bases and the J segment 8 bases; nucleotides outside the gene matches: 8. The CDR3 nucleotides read TGTGCCAGCAGCGTAGCTTTGACAGGGTTGGATGAGCAGTTCTTC. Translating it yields CASSVALTGLDEQFF.

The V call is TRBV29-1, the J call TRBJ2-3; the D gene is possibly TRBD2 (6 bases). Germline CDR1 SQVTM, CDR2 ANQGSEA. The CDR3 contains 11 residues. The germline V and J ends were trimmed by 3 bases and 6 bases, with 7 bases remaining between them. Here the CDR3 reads CSVDSGDTQYF. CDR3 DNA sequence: TGCAGCGTTGACAGCGGGGATACGCAGTATTTT.

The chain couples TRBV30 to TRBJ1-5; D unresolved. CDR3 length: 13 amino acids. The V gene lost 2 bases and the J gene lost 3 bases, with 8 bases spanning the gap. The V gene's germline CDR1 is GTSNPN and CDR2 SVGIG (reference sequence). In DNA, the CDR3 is TGTGCCTGGAGTCCCGATACCAATCAGCCCCAGCATTTT. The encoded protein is CAWSPDTNQPQHF.

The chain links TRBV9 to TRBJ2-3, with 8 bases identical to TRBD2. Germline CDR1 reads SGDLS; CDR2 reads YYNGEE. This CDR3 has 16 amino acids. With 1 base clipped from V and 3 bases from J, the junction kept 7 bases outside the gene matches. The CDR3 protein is CASSVRGGQGTDTQYF. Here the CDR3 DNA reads TGTGCCAGCAGCGTACGCGGGGGGCAAGGGACAGATACGCAGTATTTT.